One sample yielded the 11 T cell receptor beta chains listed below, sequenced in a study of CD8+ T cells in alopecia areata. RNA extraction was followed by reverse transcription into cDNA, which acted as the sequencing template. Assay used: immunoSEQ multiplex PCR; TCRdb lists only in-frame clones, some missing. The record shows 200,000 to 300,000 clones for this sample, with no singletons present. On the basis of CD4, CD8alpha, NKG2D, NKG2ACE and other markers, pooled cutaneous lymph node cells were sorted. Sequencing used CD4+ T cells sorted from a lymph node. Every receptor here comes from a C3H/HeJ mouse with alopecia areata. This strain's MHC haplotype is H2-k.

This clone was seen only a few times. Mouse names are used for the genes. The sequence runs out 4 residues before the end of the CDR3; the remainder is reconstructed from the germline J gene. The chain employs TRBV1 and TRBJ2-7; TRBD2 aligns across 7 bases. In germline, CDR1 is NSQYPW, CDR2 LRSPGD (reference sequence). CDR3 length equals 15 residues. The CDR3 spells CTCSADMGGPYEQYF. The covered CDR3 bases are TGCACCTGCAGTGCAGATATGGGGGGTCCATAT. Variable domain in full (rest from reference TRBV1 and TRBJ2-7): VTLLEQNPRWRLVPRGQAVNLRCILKNSQYPWMSWYQQDLQKQLQWLFTLRSPGDKEVKSLPGADYLATRVTDTELRLQVANMSQGRTLYCTCSADMGGPYEQYFGPGTRLTVL.

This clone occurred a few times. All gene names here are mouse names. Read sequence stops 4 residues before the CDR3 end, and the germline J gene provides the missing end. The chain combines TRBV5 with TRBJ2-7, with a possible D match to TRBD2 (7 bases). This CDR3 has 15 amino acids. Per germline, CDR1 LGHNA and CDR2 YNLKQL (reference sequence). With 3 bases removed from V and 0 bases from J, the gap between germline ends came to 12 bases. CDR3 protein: CASSQRGASSYEQYF. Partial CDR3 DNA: TGTGCCAGCAGCCAGCGGGGGGCGAGCTCCTAT.

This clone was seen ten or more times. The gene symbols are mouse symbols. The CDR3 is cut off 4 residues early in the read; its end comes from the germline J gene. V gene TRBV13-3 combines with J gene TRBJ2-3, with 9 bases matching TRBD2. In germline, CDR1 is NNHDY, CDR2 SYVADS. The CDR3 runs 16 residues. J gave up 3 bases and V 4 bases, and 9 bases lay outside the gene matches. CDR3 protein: CASSSGTGYWAETLYF. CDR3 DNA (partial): TGTGCCAGCAGTTCCGGGACTGGGTATTGGGCAGAA.

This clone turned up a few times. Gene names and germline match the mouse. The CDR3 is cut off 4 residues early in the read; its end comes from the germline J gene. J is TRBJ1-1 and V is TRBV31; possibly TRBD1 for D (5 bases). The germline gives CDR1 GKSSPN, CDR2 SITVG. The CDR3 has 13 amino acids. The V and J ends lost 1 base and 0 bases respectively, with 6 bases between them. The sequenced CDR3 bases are TGTGCCTGGAGTCCGACAGCAAACACA. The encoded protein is CAWSPTANT. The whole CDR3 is CAWSPTANTEVFF.

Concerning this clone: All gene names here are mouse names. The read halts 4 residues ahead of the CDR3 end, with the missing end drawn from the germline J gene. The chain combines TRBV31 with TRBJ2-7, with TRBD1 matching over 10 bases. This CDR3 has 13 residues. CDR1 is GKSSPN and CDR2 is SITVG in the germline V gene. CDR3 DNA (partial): TGTGCCTGGAGTTCCGGGACAGGGGAT. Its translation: CAWSSGTGD. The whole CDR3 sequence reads CAWSSGTGDEQYF.

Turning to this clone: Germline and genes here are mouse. This chain's CDR3 is CASSPTGSGQLYF. The sequenced part of the CDR3 DNA is TGTGCTAGCAGTCCGACAGGGTCCGGG. The chain has TRBV29 and TRBJ2-2; 7 nucleotides line up with TRBD1. The CDR3 extends 4 residues past the end of the read, so its final part is completed from the germline J gene. Germline V lookup: CDR1 MSHET, CDR2 SYDVDS. V shed 5 bases and J 6 bases; nucleotides not matched to a gene: 3. This CDR3 has 13 amino acids.

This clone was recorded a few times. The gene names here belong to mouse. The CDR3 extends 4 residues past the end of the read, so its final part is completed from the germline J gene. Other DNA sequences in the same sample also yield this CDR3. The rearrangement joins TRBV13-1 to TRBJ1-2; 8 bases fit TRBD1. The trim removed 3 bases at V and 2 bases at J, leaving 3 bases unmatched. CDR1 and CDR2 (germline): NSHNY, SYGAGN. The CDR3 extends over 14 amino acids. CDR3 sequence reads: CASSGQGPNSDYTF. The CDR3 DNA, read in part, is TGTGCCAGCAGTGGACAGGGGCCGAACTCC.

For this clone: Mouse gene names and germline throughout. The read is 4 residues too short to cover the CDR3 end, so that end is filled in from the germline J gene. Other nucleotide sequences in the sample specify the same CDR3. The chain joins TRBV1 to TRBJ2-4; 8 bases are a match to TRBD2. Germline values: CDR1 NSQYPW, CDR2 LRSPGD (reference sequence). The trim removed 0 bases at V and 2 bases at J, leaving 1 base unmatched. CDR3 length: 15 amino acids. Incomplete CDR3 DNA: TGCACCTGCAGTGCAGACTGGGGGGTTCAAAAC. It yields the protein CTCSADWGVQN. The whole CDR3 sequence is CTCSADWGVQNTLYF.

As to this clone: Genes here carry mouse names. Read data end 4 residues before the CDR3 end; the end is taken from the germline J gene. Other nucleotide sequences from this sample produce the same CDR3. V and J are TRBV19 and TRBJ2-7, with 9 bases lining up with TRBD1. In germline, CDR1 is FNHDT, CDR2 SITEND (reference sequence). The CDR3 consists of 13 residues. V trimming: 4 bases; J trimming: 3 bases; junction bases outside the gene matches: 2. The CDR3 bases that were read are TGTGCCAGCAGTTTGGGACAGGGCTAT. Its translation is CASSLGQGY. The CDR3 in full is CASSLGQGYEQYF.

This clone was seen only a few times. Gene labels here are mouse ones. The sequenced CDR3 bases are TGTGCCAGCACAAACCAGGGGGCCGGTGCAGAA. This codes for CASTNQGAGAE. The entire CDR3 protein is CASTNQGAGAETLYF. The chain employs TRBV19 and TRBJ2-3; 8 positions agree with TRBD1. The read finishes 4 residues shy of the CDR3 end, and the germline J gene is used to complete it. The ends lost 6 bases at V and 1 base at J; junction bases unmatched: 7. The CDR3 sequence is 15 residues long. Germline CDR1 reads FNHDT; CDR2 reads SITEND (reference sequence).

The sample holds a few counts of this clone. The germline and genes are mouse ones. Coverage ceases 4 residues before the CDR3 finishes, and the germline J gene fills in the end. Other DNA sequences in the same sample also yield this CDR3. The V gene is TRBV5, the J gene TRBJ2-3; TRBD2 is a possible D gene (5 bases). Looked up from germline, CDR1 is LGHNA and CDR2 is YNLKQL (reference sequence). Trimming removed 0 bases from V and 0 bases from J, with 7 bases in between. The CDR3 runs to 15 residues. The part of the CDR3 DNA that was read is TGTGCCAGCAGCCAAGAATGGGGTAGTGCAGAA. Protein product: CASSQEWGSAE. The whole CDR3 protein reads CASSQEWGSAETLYF.